The 13 T cell receptor beta chains given below trace back to one sample, sequenced in a study of T cells in localized non-small cell lung cancer. This table comes from immunoSEQ multiplex PCR, and its TCRdb copy is limited to in-frame clones, with some not included. The table lists roughly 67,000 clones, roughly 86% of them singletons. Sequenced material: peripheral blood, taken before any cancer treatment. The receptor source for this set is a female donor at least 60 years old with stage I lung adenocarcinoma.

The rearrangement links TRBV11-3 to TRBJ1-1; D possibly corresponds to TRBD1 (5 bases). Germline-derived CDR1 and CDR2 are SGHNT and YENEEA. V was cut by 5 bases and J by 6 bases, with 13 bases left in between. This CDR3 spans 13 amino acids. The CDR3 nucleotides are TGTGCCAGCAGCGTACCCAGGGACCCTGAAGCTTTCTTT. It codes for CASSVPRDPEAFF. Full variable domain (outside the CDR3, taken from reference TRBV11-3 and TRBJ1-1): EAGVVQSPRYKIIEKKQPVAFWCNPISGHNTLYWYLQNLGQGPELLIRYENEEAVDDSQLPKDRFSAERLKGVDSTLKIQPAELGDSAVYLCASSVPRDPEAFFGQGTRLTVV.

This chain links TRBV11-3 with TRBJ2-3; 8 bases align to TRBD1. The germline CDR1 and CDR2 sequences are SGHNT and YENEEA. The CDR3 extends over 15 amino acids. Germline trimming cut 4 bases from V and 8 bases from J; bases unmatched to any gene: 11. This CDR3 reads CASSSEVQGGGTQYF. In DNA, the CDR3 is TGTGCCAGCAGCTCAGAGGTACAGGGGGGAGGTACGCAGTATTTT.

This rearrangement joins TRBV7-8 to TRBJ2-2; maybe TRBD2 (5 bases). The V gene's germline CDR1 is SGHVS and CDR2 FQNEAQ. Trimming took 6 bases from V and 3 from J, leaving 11 bases between them. The CDR3 runs 14 residues. As DNA, the CDR3 is TGTGCCAGCAGAAAACACGGGGACACCGGGGAGCTGTTTTTT. The encoded protein is CASRKHGDTGELFF. Together with reference TRBV7-8 and TRBJ2-2, the CDR3 gives the full variable domain: GAGVSQSPRYKVAKRGQDVALRCDPISGHVSLFWYQQALGQGPEFLTYFQNEAQLDKSGLPSDRFFAERPEGSVSTLKIQRTQQEDSAVYLCASRKHGDTGELFFGEGSRLTVL.

The rearrangement links TRBV5-1 to TRBJ1-1; TRBD1 agrees at 7 bases. In germline, CDR1 is SGHRS, CDR2 YFSETQ. V shed 1 base and J 2 bases; nucleotides not matched to a gene: 8. CDR3 size: 16 residues. As DNA, the CDR3 is TGCGCCAGCAGCTTGAGACAGGGAATGGTCAACACTGAAGCTTTCTTT. It is translated as CASSLRQGMVNTEAFF.

This clone was counted once. The chain recombines TRBV28 with TRBJ2-7; TRBD1 matches 10 bases. Germline loops: CDR1 MDHEN, CDR2 SYDVKM. The CDR3 spans 13 residues. V was pared by 4 bases and J by 5 bases, with 2 bases of the junction left unmatched. CDR3 region: CASSSGTGDEQYF. CDR3 bases: TGTGCCAGCAGTTCGGGGACAGGGGACGAGCAGTACTTC.

This clone occurred once. The rearrangement joins TRBV21-1 to TRBJ2-7; the table gives TRBD2 as D, unverified against the DNA. TRBV21-1 is shown as a pseudogene. CDR3 length equals 17 residues. The chain's CDR3 is CASSEGRRGGDSYEQYF. The CDR3 nucleotides read TGTGCCAGCAGCGAAGGGAGGCGGGGCGGGGACTCCTACGAGCAGTACTTC.

The chain combines TRBV13 with TRBJ1-1, with D possibly being TRBD1 (6 bases). The germline V gene encodes CDR1 PRHDT and CDR2 FYEKMQ (reference sequence). V shed 3 bases and J shed 3 bases, with 14 bases lying between them. The CDR3 spans 15 residues. CDR3 amino acids: CASSFTGGADTEAFF. The CDR3 bases are TGTGCCAGCAGCTTCACGGGGGGCGCAGACACTGAAGCTTTCTTT.

The V call is TRBV5-5, the J call TRBJ2-7; 13 bases are shared with TRBD2. V lost 2 bases and J lost 7; bases outside the gene matches: 6. The CDR3 covers 15 residues. The germline V gene has CDR1 SGHKS and CDR2 YYEKEE (reference sequence). CDR3 DNA sequence: TGTGCCAGCAGCTTACTAGCGGGAGGGCCGTTAGAGCAGTACTTC. Amino acids: CASSLLAGGPLEQYF.

This chain uses TRBV19 with TRBJ1-1; D is uncertain. V was pared by 3 bases and J by 0 bases, with 5 bases between. There are 13 residues in the CDR3. CDR1 is LNHDA and CDR2 is SQIVND in the germline V gene (reference sequence). Written as DNA, the CDR3 is TGTGCCAGTAGTATCTCAGTGAACACTGAAGCTTTCTTT. Residues: CASSISVNTEAFF. Variable domain in full (rest from reference TRBV19 and TRBJ1-1): DGGITQSPKYLFRKEGQNVTLSCEQNLNHDAMYWYRQDPGQGLRLIYYSQIVNDFQKGDIAEGYSVSREKKESFPLTVTSAQKNPTAFYLCASSISVNTEAFFGQGTRLTVV.

The chain links TRBV30 to TRBJ1-1; TRBD1 matches at 12 bases. CDR1 is GTSNPN and CDR2 is SVGIG in the germline V gene (reference sequence). The CDR3 length is 13 residues. V was clipped by 8 bases and J by 8 bases; unmatched bases: 9. This CDR3 is CARRDRGRGEAFF. As DNA, the CDR3 is TGTGCCCGCCGGGACAGGGGGCGTGGGGAAGCTTTCTTT.

The chain is built from TRBV11-2 and TRBJ2-5, with a possible D match to TRBD1 (6 bases). Trimming pared 5 bases from V and 5 bases from J, leaving 18 bases between. This CDR3 is 15 amino acids long. The germline V gene encodes CDR1 SGHAT and CDR2 FQNNGV. CDR3 DNA: TGTGCCAGCAGCCCGAGGTGGACCACAGGGGAGACCCAGTACTTC. It encodes CASSPRWTTGETQYF.

The chain carries TRBV7-8 and TRBJ2-7, with 12 bases fitting TRBD2. Germline CDR1 is SGHVS and CDR2 is FQNEAQ. There are 13 residues in the CDR3. With V trimmed by 10 bases and J by 3 bases, 4 bases remained unmatched. The chain's CDR3 is CATLAGGLYEQYF. The CDR3 bases are TGTGCCACCCTAGCGGGAGGGCTCTACGAGCAGTACTTC.

This chain joins TRBV5-4 and TRBJ2-2; D not certain. This CDR3 contains 13 residues. Deletions cut 4 bases from V and 5 bases from J, with 9 bases between. The V gene's germline CDR1 is SGHNT and CDR2 YYREEE (reference sequence). CDR3 sequence: CASSLGWTGELFF. The CDR3 DNA reads TGTGCCAGCAGCCTCGGTTGGACCGGGGAGCTGTTTTTT.